This T cell receptor beta chain emerged from a study of T-cell memory formation after mild COVID-19. One entry per CDR3 protein, called by TCRdb with MiXCR from the 5' RACE reads. Among hundreds of thousands of distinct CDR3 sequences listed, around a quarter were seen once. V dropped 3 bases and J dropped 6; count of bases not matched to a gene: 8. The CDR3 spans 15 residues. Per germline, CDR1 SGHRS and CDR2 YFSETQ. The clonotype was recovered from an adult woman who had mild COVID-19 (a few samples of this study predate the infection). Cell type and time point are not known. J is TRBJ2-1 and V is TRBV5-1, with TRBD1 matching over 8 bases. Material for sequencing was PBMCs or a T cell subset sorted from them (not recorded which). The CDR3 DNA is TGCGCCAGCAGCTCGACAGGGGTTGAGGGCAATGAGCAGTTCTTC. It is translated as CASSSTGVEGNEQFF.